This T cell receptor beta chain was captured in a study of blood T cell repertoires in COVID-19 (dated by TCRdb to the early 2020s). Regarding the study in general: The collaborator samples originated in the United States, Italy and Spain and spanned the acute and convalescent phases of COVID-19. The prospective study material was composed of cDNA or gDNA derived from T cells, B-cell-depleted T cells, or PBMCs. Subjects who had been exposed to COVID-19, were actively infected with it, or had recovered from it provided the deeply sampled blood TCRbeta repertoires that made up the dataset. The repertoires were released in a freely available public database meant as a resource for research on the immune response to SARS-CoV-2. The samples were drawn from the first 160 participants of the ongoing ImmuneRACE study and from 950 to 1,500 subjects provided by 6 global collaborators. Sample metadata almost always included a de-identified subject ID, COVID-19 status, age in years and sex. Where available, HLA class I and class II types were taken from metadata supplied by the sample provider and were not determined by assay-based typing. Broad study findings and their caveats: Clinical and demographic metadata were provided uncurated, with the amount varying by source and participant.

TCRbeta CDR3 regions were amplified from genomic DNA by means of the immunoSEQ Assay, a bias-controlled multiplex PCR. On the study's bioinformatics: Nucleated cell counts per sample were estimated from amplification of reference gene primers within the assay. Sequence reads were collapsed and filtered to measure the absolute abundance of every unique TCRbeta CDR3 rearrangement. For each sample, productive Simpson clonality was calculated as the square root of Simpson's diversity index across productive rearrangements. TCRdb took over this immuneACCESS table, retaining in-frame rearrangements with V and J assigned. Such tables are incomplete; in checked studies, under half of the missing clones stem from an unresolved V gene, and the remainder is unexplained. That table is the source of V, J and clone size, and D and trimming were worked out from the DNA. The sample yields 130,000 or so clones; around 90% were counted once. More than 2.5% of the sample comes from the top ten.

One collaborating source in Seattle enrolled patients during active infection and followed them longitudinally through the course of disease. Whole blood was collected in K2EDTA tubes by collaborating institutions according to the institutions' own protocols. For TCRbeta analysis, collaborators shipped samples as frozen whole blood, isolated PBMCs, or DNA extracted from either of those sample types. In the case of this clone: What this receptor recognizes is not known. A read error may explain this, as a much larger clone is one base away. Within the sample, other DNA sequences also encode this same CDR3.

The sequencing sample was made of peripheral blood. The receptor was isolated from a human donor with COVID-19, enrolled during active disease. The donor label of this sample is uncertain.

DNA sequence: TGTGCCAGCAGCGAGACAGGGGACTATGGCTACACCTTC. Translation gives CASSETGDYGYTF. This sequence uses TRBV5-5 and TRBJ1-2, and 8 bases in between align with TRBD1. As encoded in the germline V gene (reference sequence), CDR1 is SGHKS while CDR2 is YYEKEE. The germline V end is reduced by 4 bases and the J end by 3 bases; junction bases left unmatched: 2. From the cysteine up to the phenylalanine, the CDR3 has a length of 13 residues. The retained sequence is limited to the CDR3, 39 bases, with the frame set at the first base. This CDR3, with the reference TRBV5-5 and TRBJ1-2 proteins standing in past its ends, gives the full variable domain DAGVTQSPTHLIKTRGQQVTLRCSPISGHKSVSWYQQVLGQGPQFIFQYYEKEERGRGNFPDRFSARQFPNYSSELNVNALLLGDSALYLCASSETGDYGYTFGSGTRLTVV.